This T cell receptor (beta chain) was captured by sequencing in a study of cytomegalovirus exposure and HLA in healthy donors. This clone has only a few counts. Its antigen is not identified. Findings and limits, study-wide: Accounts indicate the classifier identified cytomegalovirus status with strong specificity and sensitivity. Productive rates of about 87% or about 30% were seen for most TCR beta V segments in an earlier analysis.

Trimming removed 2 bases from V and 10 bases from J, with 16 bases in between. CDR3 length: 14 amino acids. The germline gives CDR1 SGHRS, CDR2 YFSETQ. The PCR made use of 60 Vbeta and 13 Jbeta primers. Clones were read by immunoSEQ multiplex PCR, and TCRdb kept only the in-frame ones, dropping some. The sample holds more than 85,000 clones, roughly 80% seen once. The chain combines TRBV5-1 with TRBJ2-1; D is perhaps TRBD1 (5 bases). The sequence was collected from a woman between 40 and 50 years old in good health and CMV-seropositive. Sequenced: PBMCs. The CDR3 sequence: CASSFSGNSYEQFF. The CDR3 region has the DNA TGCGCCAGCAGCTTTTCAGGGAACTCCTACGAGCAGTTCTTC.